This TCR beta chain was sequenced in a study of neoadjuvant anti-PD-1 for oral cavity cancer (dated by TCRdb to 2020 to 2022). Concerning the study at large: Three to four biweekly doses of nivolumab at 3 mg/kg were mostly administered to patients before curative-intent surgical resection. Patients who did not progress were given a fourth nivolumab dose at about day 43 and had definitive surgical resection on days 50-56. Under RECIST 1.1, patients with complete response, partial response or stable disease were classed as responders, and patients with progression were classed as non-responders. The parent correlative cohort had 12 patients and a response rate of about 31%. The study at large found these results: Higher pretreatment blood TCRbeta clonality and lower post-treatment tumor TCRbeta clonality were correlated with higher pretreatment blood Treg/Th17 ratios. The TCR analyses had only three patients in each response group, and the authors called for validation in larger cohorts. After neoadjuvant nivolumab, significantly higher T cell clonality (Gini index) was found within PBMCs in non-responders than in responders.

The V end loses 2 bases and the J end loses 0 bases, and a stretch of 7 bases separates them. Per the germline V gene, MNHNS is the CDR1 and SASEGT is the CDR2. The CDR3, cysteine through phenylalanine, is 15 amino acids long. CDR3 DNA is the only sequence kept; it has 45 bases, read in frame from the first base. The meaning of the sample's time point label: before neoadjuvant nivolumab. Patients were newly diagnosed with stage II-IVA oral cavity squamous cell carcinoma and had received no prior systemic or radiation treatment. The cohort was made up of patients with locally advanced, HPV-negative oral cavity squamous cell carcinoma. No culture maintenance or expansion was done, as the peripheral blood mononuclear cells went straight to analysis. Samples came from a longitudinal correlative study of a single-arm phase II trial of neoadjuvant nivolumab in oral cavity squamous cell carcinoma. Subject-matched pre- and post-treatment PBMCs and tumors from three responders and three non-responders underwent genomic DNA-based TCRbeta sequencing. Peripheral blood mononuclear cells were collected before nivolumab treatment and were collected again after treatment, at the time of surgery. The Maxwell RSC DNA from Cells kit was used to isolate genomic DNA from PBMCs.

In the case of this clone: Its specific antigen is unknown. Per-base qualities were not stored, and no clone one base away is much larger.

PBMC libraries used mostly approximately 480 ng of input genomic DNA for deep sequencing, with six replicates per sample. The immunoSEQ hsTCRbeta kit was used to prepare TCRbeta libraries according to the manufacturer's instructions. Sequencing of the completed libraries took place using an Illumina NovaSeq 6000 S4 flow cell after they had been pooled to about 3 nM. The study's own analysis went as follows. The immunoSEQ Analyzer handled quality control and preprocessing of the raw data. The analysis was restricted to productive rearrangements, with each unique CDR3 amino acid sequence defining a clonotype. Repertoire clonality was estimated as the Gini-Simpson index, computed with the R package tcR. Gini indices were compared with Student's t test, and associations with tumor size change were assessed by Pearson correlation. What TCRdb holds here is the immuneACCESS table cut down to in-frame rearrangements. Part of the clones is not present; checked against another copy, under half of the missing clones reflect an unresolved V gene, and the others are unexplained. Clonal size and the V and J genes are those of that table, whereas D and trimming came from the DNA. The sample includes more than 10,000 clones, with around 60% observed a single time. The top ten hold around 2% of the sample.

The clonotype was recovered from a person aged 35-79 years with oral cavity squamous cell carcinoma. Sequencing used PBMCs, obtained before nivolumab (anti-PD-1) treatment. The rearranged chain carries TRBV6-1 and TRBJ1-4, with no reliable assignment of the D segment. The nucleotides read TGTGCCAGCAGTGAAAACATTGCAACTAATGAAAAACTGTTTTTT. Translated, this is CASSENIATNEKLFF.